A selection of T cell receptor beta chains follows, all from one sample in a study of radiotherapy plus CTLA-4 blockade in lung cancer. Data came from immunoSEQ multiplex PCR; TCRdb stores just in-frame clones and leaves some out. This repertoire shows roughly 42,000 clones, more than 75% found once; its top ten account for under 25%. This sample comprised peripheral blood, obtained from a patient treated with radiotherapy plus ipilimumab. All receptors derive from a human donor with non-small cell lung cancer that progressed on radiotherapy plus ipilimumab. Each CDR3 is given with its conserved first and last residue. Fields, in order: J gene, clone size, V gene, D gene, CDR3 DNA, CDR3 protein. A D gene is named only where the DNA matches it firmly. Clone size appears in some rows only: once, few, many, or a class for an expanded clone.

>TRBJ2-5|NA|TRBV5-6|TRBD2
TGTGCCAGCAGCAGCGGGACTAACCAAGAGACCCAGTACTTC
CASSSGTNQETQYF
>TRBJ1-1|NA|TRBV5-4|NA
TGTGCCAGCAGCTTAGACAAGAACACTGAAGCTTTCTTT
CASSLDKNTEAFF
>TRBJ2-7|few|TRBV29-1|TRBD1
TGCAGCACGCGGACAGGCAACTACGAGCAGTACTTC
CSTRTGNYEQYF
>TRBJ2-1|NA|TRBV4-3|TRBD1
TGCGCCAGCAGCCAAGGGAACAGGGGTGGGAATGAGCAGTTCTTC
CASSQGNRGGNEQFF
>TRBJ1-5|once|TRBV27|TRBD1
TGTGCCAGCAGTTCAACAGGGGGCATTGGCAATCAGCCCCAGCATTTT
CASSSTGGIGNQPQHF
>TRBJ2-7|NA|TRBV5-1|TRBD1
TGCGCCAGCAGGTACGGGACAGGGGGACACGAGCAGTACTTC
CASRYGTGGHEQYF
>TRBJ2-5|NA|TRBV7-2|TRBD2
TGTGCCAGCAGCTTGGGACTAGCGGGGGAGTACTTC
CASSLGLAGEYF
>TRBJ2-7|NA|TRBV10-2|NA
TGCGCCGCACTCAGGGAAGATTACGAGCAGTACTTC
CAALREDYEQYF
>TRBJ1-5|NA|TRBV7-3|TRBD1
TGTGCCAGCCGGACAGGGGTGGGGCAGCCCCAGCATTTT
CASRTGVGQPQHF
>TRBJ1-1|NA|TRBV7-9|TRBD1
TGTGCCAGCAGCTTAGGCGGGACAGGGAACACTGAAGCTTTCTTT
CASSLGGTGNTEAFF
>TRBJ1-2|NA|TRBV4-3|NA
TGCGCCAGCAGCCAAGATGCGCGGGCTCGTGGCTACACCTTC
CASSQDARARGYTF
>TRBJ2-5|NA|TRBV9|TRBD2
TGTGCCAGCAGCATGCGACTAGCGGGGGCCAAAGAGACCCAGTACTTC
CASSMRLAGAKETQYF
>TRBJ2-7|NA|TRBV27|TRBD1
TGTGCCAGCAGTTTAGCGAGGACAGGGAAATACGAGCAGTACTTC
CASSLARTGKYEQYF
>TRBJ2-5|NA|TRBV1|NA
TGCACCAGCAGCCAATGGGGGGGCCATGAGACCCAGTACTTC
CTSSQWGGHETQYF
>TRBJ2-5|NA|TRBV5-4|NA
TGTGCCAGCAGCCTGCCGTCCAGGGAGACCCAGTACTTC
CASSLPSRETQYF
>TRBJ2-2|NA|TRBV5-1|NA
TGCGCCAGCAGCTTGGCCCGTGGGGGGGCGGCCGGGGAGCTGTTTTTT
CASSLARGGAAGELFF
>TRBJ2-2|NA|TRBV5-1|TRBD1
TGCGCCAGCAGCTTAGGGGACAGGTGGACCGGGGAGCTGTTTTTT
CASSLGDRWTGELFF
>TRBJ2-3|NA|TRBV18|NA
TGTGCCAGCTCACCACCGAACAGACAAAGTTCCACAGATACGCAGTATTTT
CASSPPNRQSSTDTQYF
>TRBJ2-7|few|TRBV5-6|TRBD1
TGTGCCAGCAGCTTTGGACAGGGAGGCTACGAGCAGTACTTC
CASSFGQGGYEQYF
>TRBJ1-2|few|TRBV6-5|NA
TGTGCCAGCAGTTCTTCAGGACTGTTCCGGGGCTATGGCTACACCTTC
CASSSSGLFRGYGYTF
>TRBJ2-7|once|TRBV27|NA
TGTGCCAGCAGTTTAGGTCAGGTGTACGAGCAGTACTTC
CASSLGQVYEQYF
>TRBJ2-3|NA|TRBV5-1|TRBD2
TGCGCCAGCAGCTCGCGGACTAGCGAAGATGGTACGCAGTATTTT
CASSSRTSEDGTQYF
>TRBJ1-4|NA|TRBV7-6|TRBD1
TGTGCCAGCAGCTTAGCGGCCCGACAGGGGGGCAATGAAAAACTGTTTTTT
CASSLAARQGGNEKLFF
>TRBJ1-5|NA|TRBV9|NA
TGTGCCAGCAGCCCTAACAGAGCCGATCAGCCCCAGCATTTT
CASSPNRADQPQHF
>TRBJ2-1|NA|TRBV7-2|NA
TGTGCCAGCAGCTTAGCAGTGGGCCTAACGAACAATGAGCAGTTCTTC
CASSLAVGLTNNEQFF
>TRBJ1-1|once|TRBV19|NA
TGTGCCAGTAGTATTATCGGGAGAGAGGCTTTCTTT
CASSIIGREAFF
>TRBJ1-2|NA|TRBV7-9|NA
TGTGCCAGCAGCCTTCAGGCGGGGGTGGATTATGGCTACACCTTC
CASSLQAGVDYGYTF
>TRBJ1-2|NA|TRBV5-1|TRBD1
TGCGCCAGCAGCGCCGGGGACAGGGGGCTTCATGGCTACACCTTC
CASSAGDRGLHGYTF
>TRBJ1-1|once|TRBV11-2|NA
TGTGCCAGCAGCTTAGGCGGGGATATCACTGAAGCTTTCTTT
CASSLGGDITEAFF
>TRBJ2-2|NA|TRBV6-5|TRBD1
TGTGCCAGCAGTTACAGGACAGGTACCGGGGAGCTGTTTTTT
CASSYRTGTGELFF
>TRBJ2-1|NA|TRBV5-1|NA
TGCGCCAGCAGCTTGGGACTAGGGGACCTCCTCAATGAGCAGTTCTTC
CASSLGLGDLLNEQFF
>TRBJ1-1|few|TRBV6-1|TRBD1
TGTGCCAGCAAGGGACAGGGAAGGGAGGCTTTCTTT
CASKGQGREAFF
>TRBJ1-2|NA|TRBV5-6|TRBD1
TGTGCCAGCAGCCTTAGGACAGGCATTACTAACTATGGCTACACCTTC
CASSLRTGITNYGYTF
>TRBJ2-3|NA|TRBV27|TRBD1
TGTGCCAGCAGCCCAACAGGGGCACAGGATACGCAGTATTTT
CASSPTGAQDTQYF
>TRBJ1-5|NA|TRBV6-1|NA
TGTGCCAGCAGTGAACTTGTCCATCAGCCCCAGCATTTT
CASSELVHQPQHF
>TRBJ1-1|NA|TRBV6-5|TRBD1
TGTGCCAGCAGTTCCGCCGGGACAGCGAACACTGAAGCTTTCTTT
CASSSAGTANTEAFF
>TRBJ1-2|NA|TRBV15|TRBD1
TGTGCCACCAGGAACCGGGACAGGGAGGTCAATGGCTACACCTTC
CATRNRDREVNGYTF
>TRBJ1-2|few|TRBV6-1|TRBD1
TGTGCCAGTACAGGGGATAACTATGGCTACACCTTC
CASTGDNYGYTF
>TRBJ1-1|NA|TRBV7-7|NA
TGTGCTAGCAGCTTAAGCGAGAACACTGAAGCTTTCTTT
CASSLSENTEAFF
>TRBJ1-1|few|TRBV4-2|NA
TGTGCCAGCAGCCAAGCCGCGGGGGGCACTGAAGCTTTCTTT
CASSQAAGGTEAFF
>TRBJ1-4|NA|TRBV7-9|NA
TGTGCCAGCAGAACGGGAACAACTAATGAAAAACTGTTTTTT
CASRTGTTNEKLFF
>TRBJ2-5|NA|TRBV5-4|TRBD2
TGTGCCAGCAGCTTGGGGGGGACTAGGAAAGAGACCCAGTACTTC
CASSLGGTRKETQYF